The 27 T cell receptor beta chains given below trace back to one sample, sequenced in a study of CD8+ T cells in alopecia areata. Following extraction, RNA underwent reverse transcription to cDNA, which served as the sequencing template. Measured with immunoSEQ multiplex PCR; TCRdb has only the in-frame clones, and not every one. Of under 35,000 clones listed, more than 60% are singletons. Sequenced sample: NKG2D-low CD8+ T cells sorted from blood. These receptor sequences come from a human donor with alopecia areata.

By share, this clone counts as medium-sized. At one end, the junction sequence differs from germline, possibly due to a read error. Other DNA sequences from this sample encode an identical CDR3 as well. V and J are TRBV7-9 and TRBJ2-6; tentative D call: TRBD1 (6 bases). Per the germline V gene, CDR1 is SEHNR and CDR2 is FQNEAQ (reference sequence). This CDR3 has 16 amino acids. CDR3 region: CASSQDQGSGANVLTF. In DNA, the CDR3 is TGCGCCAGCAGCCAAGATCAGGGGAGTGGGGCCAACGTCCTGACTTTC.

V usage is TRBV29-1 and J usage is TRBJ2-7, with 8 bases matching TRBD1. Germline V gene sequence: CDR1 SQVTM, CDR2 ANQGSEA. Germline trimming cut 5 bases from V and 7 bases from J; bases unmatched to any gene: 13. CDR3 length equals 14 residues. The CDR3 reads CSVLTLDRVGEQYF. CDR3 bases: TGCAGCGTTCTAACCCTGGACAGGGTAGGTGAGCAGTACTTC.

The chain recombines TRBV27 with TRBJ2-1, with 10 bases aligning to TRBD2. J was trimmed by 7 bases and V by 5 bases; bases with no gene match: 11. Germline V gene sequence: CDR1 MNHEY, CDR2 SMNVEV (reference sequence). CDR3 length: 16 amino acids. As DNA, the CDR3 is TGTGCCAGCAGTCCCAAAGCGGGGGGGCCGAGTAATGAGCAGTTCTTC. Translating gives CASSPKAGGPSNEQFF.

The J gene is TRBJ2-7, the V gene TRBV15; 7 bases map to TRBD1. J was trimmed by 2 bases and V by 3 bases; bases with no gene match: 4. Germline assignment: CDR1 LNHNV and CDR2 YYDKDF (reference sequence). CDR3 length: 14 residues. The CDR3 DNA reads TGTGCCACCAGCAGTGGGACAGCGACCTACGAGCAGTACTTC. Protein sequence: CATSSGTATYEQYF.

The J gene is TRBJ2-5, the V gene TRBV7-9; D may be TRBD2 (6 bases). Germline CDR1 and CDR2: SEHNR and FQNEAQ (reference sequence). Trimming stripped 3 bases from V and 5 bases from J, with 10 bases between. This CDR3 spans 13 amino acids. CDR3 residues: CASSFGGDETQYF. The CDR3 DNA reads as TGTGCCAGCAGCTTTGGAGGGGACGAGACCCAGTACTTC.

The J gene is TRBJ1-1, the V gene TRBV27; D is ambiguous. There are 11 residues in the CDR3. Deletions cut 2 bases from V and 7 bases from J, with 5 bases between. Looked up from germline, CDR1 is MNHEY and CDR2 is SMNVEV (reference sequence). This chain's CDR3 is CASSLGDEAFF. In nucleotides, the CDR3 is TGTGCCAGCAGTTTAGGGGATGAAGCTTTCTTT.

The chain uses TRBV7-6 and TRBJ2-5, with D unclear. The CDR3 is made up of 12 amino acids. Germline lookup yields CDR1 SGHVS and CDR2 FNYEAQ. V gave up 5 bases and J gave up 3 bases, with 7 bases separating them. CDR3 amino acids: CASSDMKETQYF. The CDR3 DNA reads TGTGCCAGCAGCGACATGAAAGAGACCCAGTACTTC.

The CDR3 region has the DNA TGTGCCAGCAGCTTCACATTCTCCAACCTGGGCGAGCAGTACTTC. Residues: CASSFTFSNLGEQYF. The genes are TRBV7-2 and TRBJ2-7; D ambiguous. Germline-derived CDR1 and CDR2 are SGHTA and FQGNSA. This CDR3 is built from 15 residues. The V gene lost 3 bases and the J gene lost 6 bases, with 18 bases spanning the gap.

The rearrangement links TRBV27 to TRBJ2-7; no clear D. CDR1 and CDR2 from the germline V gene are MNHEY and SMNVEV (reference sequence). CDR3 size: 13 residues. V gave up 6 bases and J gave up 0 bases, with 9 bases separating them. For the CDR3, the DNA is TGTGCCAGCAGCCGGACCCCCTCCTACGAGCAGTACTTC. It encodes CASSRTPSYEQYF.

J is TRBJ2-5 and V is TRBV28, with D possibly TRBD1 on 6 matching bases. This CDR3 has 15 residues. Germline V gives CDR1 MDHEN, CDR2 SYDVKM. The germline V and J ends were trimmed by 3 bases and 2 bases, with 13 bases remaining between them. CDR3 in amino acids: CASSFPGQIQETQYF. The CDR3 DNA sequence: TGTGCCAGCAGTTTTCCCGGACAGATTCAAGAGACCCAGTACTTC.

This clone was recorded a few times. This chain links TRBV6-5 with TRBJ2-1; 8 positions agree with TRBD1. Trimming removed 6 bases from V and 8 bases from J; junction bases left unmatched: 9. Germline V lookup: CDR1 MNHEY, CDR2 SVGAGI. The CDR3 length is 14 residues. CDR3 sequence: CASSPGQGSDEQFF. Written as DNA, the CDR3 is TGTGCCAGCAGCCCAGGACAGGGAAGCGATGAGCAGTTCTTC.

The chain carries TRBV7-9 and TRBJ2-7; 9 bases line up with TRBD2. From germline, CDR1 is SEHNR and CDR2 FQNEAQ (reference sequence). CDR3 length equals 15 residues. Trimming at V came to 5 bases and at J to 2 bases, leaving 7 bases not matched to a gene. The CDR3 here is CASSQAPSGTYEQYF. In DNA form, the CDR3 reads TGTGCCAGCAGCCAGGCCCCTAGCGGGACCTACGAGCAGTACTTC.

The chain has TRBV12-5 and TRBJ2-4; perhaps TRBD1 as D (5 bases). This CDR3 region has 17 residues. CDR1 and CDR2 from the germline V gene are LGHNT and FRNRAP. V was trimmed by 0 bases and J by 0 bases, leaving 12 bases between them. CDR3 sequence: CASGLVTGPIAKNIQYF. The CDR3, as DNA: TGTGCTAGTGGTTTGGTTACAGGACCAATAGCCAAAAACATTCAGTACTTC. The whole variable domain, remainder taken from reference TRBV12-5 and TRBJ2-4, is DARVTQTPRHKVTEMGQEVTMRCQPILGHNTVFWYRQTMMQGLELLAYFRNRAPLDDSGMPKDRFSAEMPDATLATLKIQPSEPRDSAVYFCASGLVTGPIAKNIQYFGAGTRLSVL.

The V gene is TRBV27, the J gene TRBJ1-2, with D perhaps TRBD1 (5 bases). V was shortened by 0 bases and J by 8 bases, with 13 bases between the two germline ends. Germline CDR1 and CDR2: MNHEY and SMNVEV (reference sequence). The CDR3 has 14 amino acids. This CDR3 is CASSLSGQRRGYTF. The CDR3 region has the DNA TGTGCCAGCAGTTTATCTGGACAACGAAGGGGCTACACCTTC.

The chain couples TRBV5-6 to TRBJ2-7, with D perhaps TRBD1 or TRBD2 (6 bases each). From germline, CDR1 is SGHDT and CDR2 YYEEEE. The CDR3 contains 16 residues. The V end was cut by 0 bases, the J end by 3 bases, with 16 bases between. The CDR3 region has the DNA TGTGCCAGCAGCTTGGCAAACGGGGGCAAGAACTACGAGCAGTACTTC. Protein sequence: CASSLANGGKNYEQYF. The complete variable domain, with remaining parts taken from reference TRBV5-6 and TRBJ2-7, reads DAGVTQSPTHLIKTRGQQVTLRCSPKSGHDTVSWYQQALGQGPQFIFQYYEEEERQRGNFPDRFSGHQFPNYSSELNVNALLLGDSALYLCASSLANGGKNYEQYFGPGTRLTVT.

This chain links TRBV29-1 with TRBJ2-1; 8 bases align to TRBD2. The CDR3 covers 19 residues. Germline assignment: CDR1 SQVTM and CDR2 ANQGSEA. Trimming removed 1 base from V and 8 bases from J; junction bases left unmatched: 22. CDR3 in amino acids: CSVEGLPGLAGLRDDEQFF. The CDR3 region has the DNA TGCAGCGTTGAAGGTCTACCCGGACTAGCCGGTCTTCGGGACGATGAGCAGTTCTTC.

The rearrangement uses TRBV4-3 and TRBJ2-5, with unresolved D. V lost 0 bases and J 3 bases, leaving 11 bases between the germline ends. CDR3 length equals 15 residues. The V gene's germline CDR1 is LGHNA and CDR2 YSLEER. The CDR3 DNA sequence: TGCGCCAGCAGCCAAGATTTGGGCTCGGAAGAGACCCAGTACTTC. This gives the protein CASSQDLGSEETQYF.

The genes are TRBV5-4 and TRBJ2-2, with 7 positions matching TRBD1. Germline V gene sequence: CDR1 SGHNT, CDR2 YYREEE (reference sequence). The length of the CDR3 is 17 residues. The junction had 10 bases not matched to a gene; V was cut back by 4 bases and J by 1 base. The CDR3 is CASSGDRERRNTGELFF. The CDR3 DNA follows: TGTGCCAGCAGCGGTGACAGGGAGAGAAGGAACACCGGGGAGCTGTTTTTT.

About this clone: At one end, the junction sequence differs from germline, possibly due to a read error. The chain recombines TRBV4-3 with TRBJ1-4, with D possibly matching TRBD1 (5 bases). This CDR3 has 14 residues. CDR1 LGHNA and CDR2 YSLEER come from the germline V gene. The CDR3 sequence is CASSQDQGTRKVIF. DNA for the CDR3: TGCGCCAGCAGCCAAGATCAGGGTACGAGAAAAGTTATTTTT.

The chain employs TRBV4-2 and TRBJ2-7, with 14 bases identical to TRBD2. The CDR3 consists of 17 residues. From germline, CDR1 is LGHNA and CDR2 YNFKEQ. The ends lost 4 bases at V and 2 bases at J; junction bases unmatched: 7. The CDR3 DNA is TGTGCCAGCAGCCTCATGGGACTAGCGGGAGTTACCTACGAGCAGTACTTC. Its translation is CASSLMGLAGVTYEQYF.

V is TRBV29-1 and J is TRBJ2-7; 7 nucleotides agree with TRBD1. The CDR3 consists of 12 residues. V dropped 3 bases and J dropped 9; count of bases not matched to a gene: 8. Germline assignment: CDR1 SQVTM and CDR2 ANQGSEA. CDR3 DNA sequence: TGCAGCGTTGAGGCAGGGGGTTGGGGGCAGTACTTC. Its protein product is CSVEAGGWGQYF.

The rearrangement uses TRBV27 and TRBJ2-7; D not certain. CDR3 length: 13 amino acids. The germline CDR1 and CDR2 sequences are MNHEY and SMNVEV (reference sequence). The V end was cut by 0 bases, the J end by 4 bases, with 7 bases between. CDR3 in amino acids: CASSLSMSYEQYF. CDR3 DNA sequence: TGTGCCAGCAGTTTATCGATGTCTTACGAGCAGTACTTC.

About this clone itself: The junction differs from germline at one of its ends, possibly a read error. The chain couples TRBV7-2 to TRBJ1-5, with D possibly TRBD1 on 6 matching bases. The CDR3 is 12 amino acids. Germline V lookup: CDR1 SGHTA, CDR2 FQGNSA. The CDR3 DNA reads as TGTGCCAGCAGCTTAGAGGGGGTGTATATGGCTTTT. This codes for CASSLEGVYMAF.

This rearrangement joins TRBV30 to TRBJ2-7; 9 nucleotides align to TRBD1. This CDR3 spans 14 amino acids. Unmatched junction bases numbered 8, after V lost 8 bases and J lost 0 bases. Per the germline V gene, CDR1 is GTSNPN and CDR2 is SVGIG (reference sequence). The CDR3 protein is CAQGRDRVSYEQYF. CDR3 DNA: TGTGCCCAGGGCCGGGACAGGGTCTCCTACGAGCAGTACTTC.

The chain employs TRBV30 and TRBJ2-7; no clear D gene. The CDR3 has 12 amino acids. The germline gives CDR1 GTSNPN, CDR2 SVGIG (reference sequence). V lost 1 base, J lost 2 bases, and 6 bases lay in between. The CDR3 DNA sequence: TGTGCCTGGAGTGATGGGACCTACGAGCAGTACTTC. This gives the protein CAWSDGTYEQYF.

The chain links TRBV29-1 to TRBJ2-3; TRBD2 matches at 7 bases. Looked up from germline, CDR1 is SQVTM and CDR2 is ANQGSEA. This CDR3 is 14 amino acids long. J gave up 2 bases and V 3 bases, and 5 bases lay outside the gene matches. CDR3 nucleotide sequence: TGCAGCGTTGACGGGGGGTCGACCACAGATACGCAGTATTTT. Its translation: CSVDGGSTTDTQYF.

This chain joins TRBV7-7 and TRBJ2-5; TRBD1 is a possible D gene (6 bases). Germline CDR1 is SSHAT and CDR2 is FNYEAQ (reference sequence). Deletions cut 5 bases from V and 2 bases from J, with 18 bases between. This CDR3 region has 16 residues. The CDR3 loop reads CASSLRPTTGQETQYF. Written as DNA, the CDR3 is TGTGCCAGCAGCCTGAGACCGACGACAGGACAAGAGACCCAGTACTTC.